This TCR beta chain was sequenced in a study of blood T cell repertoires in COVID-19. Whole-study context: Acute and convalescent COVID-19 samples came from the United States, Italy and Spain. T cells, B-cell-depleted T cells, or PBMCs provided the cDNA or gDNA that served as material.

The CDR3 extends over 17 amino acids. Germline trimming cut 3 bases from V and 6 bases from J; bases unmatched to any gene: 6. In germline, CDR1 is LGHNA, CDR2 YNFKEQ. Per the original methods: From reference gene primer amplification, estimates of nucleated cell counts were derived. Using immunoSEQ multiplex PCR, the repertoire was profiled, and TCRdb retains in-frame clones only, with some absent. D and trimming were read from the DNA, whereas the V and J calls and clone size are those reported in that table. The table lists nearly 95,000 clones, roughly 84% of them singletons, with around 4.5% in the top ten. This clone was found once.

The rearrangement uses TRBV4-2 and TRBJ2-1, with 15 positions matching TRBD2. The sequenced sample was peripheral blood. The TCR was taken from a woman aged 80 or older with acute or convalescent COVID-19. For the CDR3, the DNA is TGTGCCAGCAGCCACGGACTAGCGGGAGGGAGTGTCAATGAGCAGTTCTTC. Encoded protein: CASSHGLAGGSVNEQFF.